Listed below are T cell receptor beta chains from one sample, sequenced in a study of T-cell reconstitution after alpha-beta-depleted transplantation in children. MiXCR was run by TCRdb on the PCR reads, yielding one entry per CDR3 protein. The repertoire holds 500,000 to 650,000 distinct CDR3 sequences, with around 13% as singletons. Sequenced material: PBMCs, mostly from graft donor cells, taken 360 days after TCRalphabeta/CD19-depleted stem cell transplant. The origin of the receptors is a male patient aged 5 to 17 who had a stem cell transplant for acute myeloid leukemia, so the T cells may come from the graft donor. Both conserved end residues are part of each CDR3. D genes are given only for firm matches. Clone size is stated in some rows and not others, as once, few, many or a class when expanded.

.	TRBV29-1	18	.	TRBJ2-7	TGCAGCGTTGTTTATTGGGTAAAGGGGGAGGCGAGCTCCTACGAGCAGTACTTC	CSVVYWVKGEASSYEQYF
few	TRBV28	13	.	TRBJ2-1	TGTGCCAGCAGCCTAGGGTGGTTGGATGAGCAGTTCTTC	CASSLGWLDEQFF
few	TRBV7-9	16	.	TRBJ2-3	TGTGCCAGCAGCCCCCCGGTCCGCTTGGAGGGAGATACGCAGTATTTT	CASSPPVRLEGDTQYF
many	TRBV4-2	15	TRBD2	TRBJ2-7	TGTGCCAGCAGCCACGCTACTAGCGGCTCCTACGAGCAGTACTTC	CASSHATSGSYEQYF
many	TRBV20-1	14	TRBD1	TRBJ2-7	TGCAGTGCTAGGCCGGACAGGGATCTCTACGAGCAGTACTTC	CSARPDRDLYEQYF
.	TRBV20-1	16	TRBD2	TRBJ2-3	TGCAGTGCTAGAGGCCACCCTAGCGGGAAACAAGATACGCAGTATTTT	CSARGHPSGKQDTQYF
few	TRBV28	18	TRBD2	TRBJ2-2	TGTGCCAGCAGGAGACCGGGACTAGCGATCTCGAACACCGGGGAGCTGTTTTTT	CASRRPGLAISNTGELFF
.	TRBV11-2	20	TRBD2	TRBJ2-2	TGTGCCAGCAGCTTAGTATTAGGTTATAGCGGGAGGGCCTACACCGGGGAGCTGTTTTTT	CASSLVLGYSGRAYTGELFF
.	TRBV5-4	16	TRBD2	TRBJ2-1	TGTGCCAGCAGCTTGAAGGGCGGGAGTATAGACAATGAGCAGTTCTTC	CASSLKGGSIDNEQFF
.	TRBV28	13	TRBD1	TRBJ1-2	TGTGCCAGCAGTTTGCGGGACAGGGGTGGCTACACCTTC	CASSLRDRGGYTF
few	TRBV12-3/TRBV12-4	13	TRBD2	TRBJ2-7	TGTGCCAGCAGTCCAGGGACTAGCGCTTTGAAGTACTTC	CASSPGTSALKYF
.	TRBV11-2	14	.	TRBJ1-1	TGTGCCAGCAGCTCGCAGGCGGTGGATACTGAAGCTTTCTTT	CASSSQAVDTEAFF
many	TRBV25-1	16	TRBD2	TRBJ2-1	TGTGCCAGCAGTGAATATCGTCTAGCGGGAGGGGATGAGCAGTTCTTC	CASSEYRLAGGDEQFF
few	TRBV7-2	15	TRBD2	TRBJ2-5	TGTGCCAGCAGCACCCTAGCGGGCGAGTGGGAGACCCAGTACTTC	CASSTLAGEWETQYF
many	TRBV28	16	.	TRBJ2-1	TGTGCCAGCCGGGGGCAGGGGGGATCTACGCTCATAGAACGGTTCTTC	CASRGQGGSTLIERFF
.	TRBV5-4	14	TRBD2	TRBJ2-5	TGTGCCAGCGGGCTAGCGGGAGTTGAAGAGACCCAGTACTTC	CASGLAGVEETQYF
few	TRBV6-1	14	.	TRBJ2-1	TGTGCCAGCAGTCAAACTGGGGTGTACAATGAGCAGTTCTTC	CASSQTGVYNEQFF
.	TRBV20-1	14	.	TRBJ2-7	TGCAGTGCTAGCCAGGCCCGATACACCTACGAGCAGTACTTC	CSASQARYTYEQYF
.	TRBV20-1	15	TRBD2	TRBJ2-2	TGCAGTGCTAGATGGAGTAGCGGGGTCACCGGGGAGCTGTTTTTT	CSARWSSGVTGELFF
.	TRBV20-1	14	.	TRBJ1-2	TGCAGTGCGAAGGGCCAGCTTATTGGGTATGGCTACACCTTC	CSAKGQLIGYGYTF
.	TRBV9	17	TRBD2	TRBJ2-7	TGTGCCAGCAGCACCCACCTTACCGGGACTAGGGACTACGAGCAGTACTTC	CASSTHLTGTRDYEQYF
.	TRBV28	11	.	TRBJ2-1	TGTGCCAGCAGCTGGCTTAATGAGCAGTTCTTC	CASSWLNEQFF
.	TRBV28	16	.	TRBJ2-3	TGTGCCAGCAGTCCCCCCGGCCCAGGGGGGTCAGATACGCAGTATTTT	CASSPPGPGGSDTQYF
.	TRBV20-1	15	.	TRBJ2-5	TGCAGTGCTAGCAGGGGGACTTCTACCGGGGAGACCCAGTACTTC	CSASRGTSTGETQYF
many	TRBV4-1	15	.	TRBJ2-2	TGCGCCAGCAGCCAAGACAGGGGGAACACCGGGGAGCTGTTTTTT	CASSQDRGNTGELFF
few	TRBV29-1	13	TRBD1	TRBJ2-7	TGCAGCGTGAAGACAGGGGGCGGTTACGAGCAGTACTTC	CSVKTGGGYEQYF
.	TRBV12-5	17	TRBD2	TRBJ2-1	TGTGCTAGTGGTTGGGGACTAGCGGGAGGAGAGGGGGGTGAGCAGTTCTTC	CASGWGLAGGEGGEQFF
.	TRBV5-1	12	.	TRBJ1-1	TGCGCCAGCAGCTTGGAAGGGAATGAGGCTTTCTTT	CASSLEGNEAFF
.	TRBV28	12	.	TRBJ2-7	TGTGCCAGCCACGAGGAGGGCTACGAGCAGTACTTC	CASHEEGYEQYF
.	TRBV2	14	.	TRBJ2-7	TGTGCCAGCAGTGAAGCGCTCCTGTCCTACGAGCAGTACTTC	CASSEALLSYEQYF
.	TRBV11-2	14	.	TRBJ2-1	TGTGCCAGCAGCTGGGGGGGGCGGTTCAATGAGCAGTTCTTC	CASSWGGRFNEQFF
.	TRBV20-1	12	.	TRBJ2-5	TGCAGTGCTAGCGGAAGCACGGAGACCCAGTACTTC	CSASGSTETQYF
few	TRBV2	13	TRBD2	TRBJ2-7	TGTGCCAGCAGGCGACTAGCGGGATACGAGCAGTACTTC	CASRRLAGYEQYF
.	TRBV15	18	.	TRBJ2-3	TGTGCCACCAGCAGAGAAGTGGACGTAGGAGACCGCACAGATACGCAGTATTTT	CATSREVDVGDRTDTQYF
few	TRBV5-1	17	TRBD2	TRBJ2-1	TGCGCCAGCAGCGGGGGTCGACTAGCGGGAGGGAAGAACGAGCAGTTCTTC	CASSGGRLAGGKNEQFF
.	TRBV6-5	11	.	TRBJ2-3	TGTGCCAGCGTAACCCCAAATACGCAGTATTTT	CASVTPNTQYF
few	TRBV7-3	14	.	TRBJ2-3	TGTGCCAGCAGCTCGAGGCACCGCACAGATACGCAGTATTTT	CASSSRHRTDTQYF
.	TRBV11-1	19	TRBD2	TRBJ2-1	TGTGCCAGCAGCTTAGCTCGTGGTACTAGCGGGATAGCTTACAATGAGCAGTTCTTC	CASSLARGTSGIAYNEQFF
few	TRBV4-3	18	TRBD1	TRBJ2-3	TGCGCCAGCAGCCAAGAAGGGGCTGGGGGACAGCTCACAGATACGCAGTATTTT	CASSQEGAGGQLTDTQYF
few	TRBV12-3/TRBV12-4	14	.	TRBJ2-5	TGTGCCAGCAGTATACGGACAGACAAGAAGACCCAGTACTTC	CASSIRTDKKTQYF
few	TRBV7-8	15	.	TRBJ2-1	TGTGCCAGCAGCCCGGCGAAAGTACGTCAGGGTGAGCAGTTCTTC	CASSPAKVRQGEQFF
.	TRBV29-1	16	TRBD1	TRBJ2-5	TGCAGCGTTGAGGGAATCCGGGACAGGGGACAAGAGACCCAGTACTTC	CSVEGIRDRGQETQYF
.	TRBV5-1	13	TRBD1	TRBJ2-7	TGCGCCAGCGCCGGGACAGCGTTCAACGAGCAGTACTTC	CASAGTAFNEQYF